The clone carrying this TCR beta chain was recorded only once. This table comes from immunoSEQ multiplex PCR, and its TCRdb copy is limited to in-frame clones, with some not included. The table shows about 370,000 clones, with 75% to 90% occurring only once. The data were obtained in a study of blood T cell repertoires in COVID-19. On the study more broadly: There were acute and convalescent COVID-19 samples, and they came from the United States, Italy and Spain.

The CDR3 is made up of 13 amino acids. V lost 6 bases and J 8 bases, leaving 16 bases between the germline ends. Per germline, CDR1 MNHEY and CDR2 SVGAGI. The clonotype comes from a man between 18 and 35 years old who had recovered from COVID-19. This sequence joins TRBV6-5 and TRBJ1-2; D not certain. The material sequenced was PBMCs or T cells enriched from blood (not recorded which). This CDR3 reads CASSPPEAKGYTF. CDR3 DNA: TGTGCCAGCAGCCCCCCAGAGGCGAAGGGCTACACCTTC.